This TCR beta chain was documented in a study of blood T cell repertoires in COVID-19. Sequenced by immunoSEQ multiplex PCR; TCRdb stores in-frame clones only, minus some. The data show tens of thousands of clones, with about 75% seen just once and roughly a fifth held by the top ten. This clonotype originated in a middle-aged man with active or convalescent COVID-19. Sequenced: peripheral blood.

CDR3 amino acids: CASSLQRPRSTTEAFF. CDR3 sequence (DNA): TGTGCCAGCAGCTTACAACGCCCGCGCTCCACCACTGAAGCTTTCTTT. This chain links TRBV7-9 with TRBJ1-1; D call uncertain. Germline CDR1 reads SEHNR; CDR2 reads FQNEAQ (reference sequence). The CDR3 covers 16 residues. Trimming stripped 2 bases from V and 4 bases from J, with 17 bases between.